This is a list of T cell receptor beta chains from one sample in a study of T cells in localized non-small cell lung cancer. Method: immunoSEQ multiplex PCR; TCRdb's copy keeps in-frame clones and lacks some. The sample includes 20,000 to 25,000 clones, about 89% of them seen just once. Specimen: peripheral blood, collected before any cancer treatment. The receptors here all came from a male donor at least 60 years old with stage I lung adenocarcinoma. Both conserved end residues are part of each CDR3. Each record gives: clone size, D gene, J gene, V gene, CDR3 DNA, CDR3 protein. D genes are given only for firm matches. Clone size is not always given. Where it is, it says once, few, many or a class for expanded clones.

clone_size: .; d_call: TRBD1; j_call: TRBJ2-7; v_call: TRBV29-1; cdr3_nt: TGCAGCGTTGGAGGGACAGGGATTTACGAGCAGTACTTC; cdr3_aa: CSVGGTGIYEQYF
clone_size: .; d_call: TRBD1; j_call: TRBJ1-4; v_call: TRBV6-5; cdr3_nt: TGTGCCAGCAGTTATGGGACAGGGAGTAAACTGTTTTTT; cdr3_aa: CASSYGTGSKLFF
clone_size: .; d_call: TRBD1; j_call: TRBJ1-1; v_call: TRBV4-1; cdr3_nt: TGCGCCAGCAGCCAAGATTACAGGGGCGGCACTGAAGCTTTCTTT; cdr3_aa: CASSQDYRGGTEAFF
clone_size: .; d_call: .; j_call: TRBJ1-3; v_call: TRBV18; cdr3_nt: TGTGCCAGCTCCGCCAGCGCCAGGCCCGAGAGCACCATATATTTT; cdr3_aa: CASSASARPESTIYF
clone_size: .; d_call: .; j_call: TRBJ1-1; v_call: TRBV18; cdr3_nt: TGTGCCAGCTCACCCTCGGACGGAAGAGGAGGCACTGAAGCTTTCTTT; cdr3_aa: CASSPSDGRGGTEAFF
clone_size: .; d_call: TRBD1; j_call: TRBJ1-1; v_call: TRBV27; cdr3_nt: TGTGCCAGCAGTTTACAGCTCGGACAGGGGGCTGAAGCTTTCTTT; cdr3_aa: CASSLQLGQGAEAFF
clone_size: .; d_call: .; j_call: TRBJ1-2; v_call: TRBV19; cdr3_nt: TGTGCCAGTAGTATAGCAGGGGAAGAGAATGGCTACACCTTC; cdr3_aa: CASSIAGEENGYTF
clone_size: .; d_call: .; j_call: TRBJ2-2; v_call: TRBV4-3; cdr3_nt: TGCGCCAGCAGCCCTAATTTCCCCGGGGAGCTGTTTTTT; cdr3_aa: CASSPNFPGELFF
clone_size: .; d_call: .; j_call: TRBJ2-5; v_call: TRBV9; cdr3_nt: TGTGCCAGCAGCAGCCCTCCAAGGGGAGGTCCAAGGGAGACCCAGTACTTC; cdr3_aa: CASSSPPRGGPRETQYF
clone_size: .; d_call: TRBD1; j_call: TRBJ2-7; v_call: TRBV5-4; cdr3_nt: TGTGCCAGCAGGCAAACCGGGACAGGGTACGAAGAGCAGTACTTC; cdr3_aa: CASRQTGTGYEEQYF
clone_size: once; d_call: .; j_call: TRBJ2-5; v_call: TRBV11-3; cdr3_nt: TGTGCCAGCAGCTTAGGCCTGGAAGAGGGTGGGGAGACCCAGTACTTC; cdr3_aa: CASSLGLEEGGETQYF
clone_size: .; d_call: .; j_call: TRBJ2-6; v_call: TRBV19; cdr3_nt: .; cdr3_aa: CASSSGVPGANVLTF
clone_size: .; d_call: .; j_call: TRBJ1-2; v_call: TRBV5-8; cdr3_nt: TGTGCCAGCAGCCGGTTCAACTATGGCTACACCTTC; cdr3_aa: CASSRFNYGYTF
clone_size: .; d_call: .; j_call: TRBJ2-1; v_call: TRBV4-3; cdr3_nt: TGCGCCAGCAGCCAAGGATGGGGGGGGCTTTACAATGAGCAGTTCTTC; cdr3_aa: CASSQGWGGLYNEQFF
clone_size: .; d_call: .; j_call: TRBJ2-7; v_call: TRBV21-1; cdr3_nt: TGTGCCAGCAGCAAACAGGGGGCCAACGAGCAGTACTTC; cdr3_aa: CASSKQGANEQYF
clone_size: .; d_call: .; j_call: TRBJ2-3; v_call: TRBV6-1; cdr3_nt: TGTGCCAGCAGGGCAGCTACAGATACGCAGTATTTT; cdr3_aa: CASRAATDTQYF
clone_size: .; d_call: .; j_call: TRBJ1-3; v_call: TRBV25-1; cdr3_nt: TGTGCCAGCAGTGGGGACCTCGGCTCTGGAAACACCATATATTTT; cdr3_aa: CASSGDLGSGNTIYF
clone_size: .; d_call: .; j_call: TRBJ2-2; v_call: TRBV7-7; cdr3_nt: TGTGCTAGCAGCCGCGACGGCACCGGGGAGCTGTTTTTT; cdr3_aa: CASSRDGTGELFF
clone_size: .; d_call: .; j_call: TRBJ1-3; v_call: TRBV28; cdr3_nt: TGTGCCAGCAGCTTTAGGACAGCCGAGAGATTATTT; cdr3_aa: CASSFRTAERLF
clone_size: .; d_call: TRBD1; j_call: TRBJ2-3; v_call: TRBV25-1; cdr3_nt: TGTGCCAGCAGTGCGCCCAGGGGGCTGGAAGATACGCAGTATTTT; cdr3_aa: CASSAPRGLEDTQYF
clone_size: .; d_call: TRBD2; j_call: TRBJ2-3; v_call: TRBV7-2; cdr3_nt: TGTGCCAGCAGCTCTAGCGGGAGAGATACGCAGTATTTT; cdr3_aa: CASSSSGRDTQYF
clone_size: .; d_call: TRBD2; j_call: TRBJ2-3; v_call: TRBV7-2; cdr3_nt: TGTGCCAGCAGCTTAAGACTAGCGGGGCACACAGATACGCAGTATTTT; cdr3_aa: CASSLRLAGHTDTQYF
clone_size: .; d_call: .; j_call: TRBJ1-1; v_call: TRBV7-2; cdr3_nt: TGTGCCAGCAGCCTACAGGGCTTGCGCACTGAAGCTTTCTTT; cdr3_aa: CASSLQGLRTEAFF
clone_size: once; d_call: TRBD1; j_call: TRBJ1-2; v_call: TRBV19; cdr3_nt: TGTGCCAGTAGTTCCTGGACAGGGCGCTATGGCTACACCTTC; cdr3_aa: CASSSWTGRYGYTF
clone_size: .; d_call: TRBD1; j_call: TRBJ2-7; v_call: TRBV6-5; cdr3_nt: TGTGCCAGCAGTTCAGGGGGCAGGGGCTACGAGCAGTACTTC; cdr3_aa: CASSSGGRGYEQYF
clone_size: .; d_call: .; j_call: TRBJ2-1; v_call: TRBV4-1; cdr3_nt: TGCGCCAGCAGCCAAGAAGGTTCCAGGGCCAATGAGCAGTTCTTC; cdr3_aa: CASSQEGSRANEQFF
clone_size: once; d_call: TRBD2; j_call: TRBJ2-1; v_call: TRBV6-5; cdr3_nt: TGTGCCAGCAGTCAGCGGGAGGCCTACAATGAGCAGTTCTTC; cdr3_aa: CASSQREAYNEQFF
clone_size: .; d_call: TRBD2; j_call: TRBJ2-4; v_call: TRBV7-2; cdr3_nt: TGTGCCAGCAGCTCGGGACTAGCGGGGGGACTTGCAAACATTCAGTACTTC; cdr3_aa: CASSSGLAGGLANIQYF
clone_size: once; d_call: .; j_call: TRBJ2-2; v_call: TRBV7-2; cdr3_nt: TGTGCCAGCAGCCAGCAGGGAACCGGGGAGCTGTTTTTT; cdr3_aa: CASSQQGTGELFF